This TCR beta chain was retrieved from a study of shared clonotypes between healthy human individuals. As defined, naive CD8 cells were CD45RO-negative and positively selected for CCR7, with terminally differentiated effector memory CD45RA+ cells excluded. Trimming took 4 bases from V and 1 from J, leaving 14 bases between them. The CDR3 is 16 amino acids. CDR1 and CDR2 from the germline V gene are SGDLS and YYNGEE. About this clone: Its cognate antigen is unknown.

Sequenced by immunoSEQ multiplex PCR; TCRdb stores in-frame clones only, minus some. Of some 2,100,000 clones detected, 85% to 95% appear once; the ten largest clones hold more than 1.5%. Study findings and constraints: There were few donors, and this limited the genetic and exposure-history diversity represented.

The TCR sequence derives from a man aged 18 to 35 in good health. Some clones in this sample may be carry-over from other donors' samples. The gene calls are TRBV9 and TRBJ2-2; possible D gene TRBD2, 6 bases. Sequencing used naive CD8+ T cells from PBMCs. The CDR3 spells CASSTPSGRNTGELFF. The CDR3 region has the DNA TGTGCCAGCAGCACCCCGAGCGGGCGGAACACCGGGGAGCTGTTTTTT.